This entry features one T cell receptor beta chain sequence. The data belong to a study of blood T cell repertoires in COVID-19. Study at large: T cells, B-cell-depleted T cells, or PBMCs provided the cDNA or gDNA that served as material.

The CDR3 covers 15 residues. Here immunoSEQ multiplex PCR was the method, and the copy in TCRdb shows in-frame clones only, minus some. This sample carries around 200,000 clones, about 80% of them seen once, and the ten largest clones take 4.4%. The sample was peripheral blood. The rearrangement links TRBV21-1 to TRBJ1-5. TRBV21-1 is a known pseudogene. The sequence was obtained from a man between 45 and 60 years old with active or convalescent COVID-19. The CDR3 is CASSKERRGRQPQHF. In DNA, the CDR3 is TGTGCCAGCAGCAAAGAGCGGAGGGGACGGCAGCCCCAGCATTTT.